The present TCR beta chain was sequenced within a study of shared clonotypes between healthy human individuals. Study-level background: Donors consisted of a couple of women and a few men between 18 and 49. Findings of the study overall: A reduction in generation probabilities was seen for non-shared clonotypes relative to those shared by all four donors.

This CDR3 region has 15 residues. Trimming removed 0 bases from V and 4 bases from J, with 12 bases in between. In germline, CDR1 is SGHAT, CDR2 FQNNGV. Assay used: immunoSEQ multiplex PCR; TCRdb lists only in-frame clones, some missing. The table shows 2 million to 2.5 million clones, with approximately 94% occurring only once. Concerning this clone itself: As yet, its antigen is unknown.

The source material was naive CD4+ T cells sorted from blood. Regarding subset: CD45RA+ positively selected. The sequence was obtained from a man aged 18 to 30 in good health. This chain joins TRBV11-2 and TRBJ1-1; D unresolved. The CDR3 DNA is TGTGCCAGCAGCTTAGAGGGTGGGTACAGCACTGAAGCTTTCTTT. Residues: CASSLEGGYSTEAFF.